A selection of T cell receptor beta chains follows, all from one sample in a study of blood T cell repertoires in COVID-19. The repertoire was sequenced with immunoSEQ multiplex PCR; TCRdb's copy has only in-frame clones and lacks some. The sample lists 71,000 or so clones, around 85% occurring once. The sequenced sample consisted of peripheral blood. The receptors here all came from a man aged 65 to 79 with acute or convalescent COVID-19. Both conserved end residues are part of each CDR3. Each record gives: clone size, D gene, J gene, V gene, CDR3 protein, CDR3 DNA. The D gene is left open where the match is weak. Rows give clone size only sometimes, using once, few, many, or a class for an expanded clone.

abundance: -
d_gene: -
j_gene: TRBJ2-1
v_gene: TRBV19
CDR3aa: CASSIRLQGFYNEQFF
CDR3nt: TGTGCCAGTAGTATTCGACTACAGGGTTTCTACAATGAGCAGTTCTTC

abundance: -
d_gene: -
j_gene: TRBJ2-3
v_gene: TRBV4-3
CDR3aa: CASSQVQDSTDTQYF
CDR3nt: TGCGCCAGCAGCCAAGTCCAGGACTCTACAGATACGCAGTATTTT

abundance: few
d_gene: TRBD1
j_gene: TRBJ1-6
v_gene: TRBV6-1
CDR3aa: CASRLSTGVPLHF
CDR3nt: TGTGCCAGCAGGCTCTCGACAGGGGTTCCCCTCCACTTT

abundance: few
d_gene: -
j_gene: TRBJ1-4
v_gene: TRBV6-5
CDR3aa: CASSWEGDEKLFF
CDR3nt: TGTGCCAGCAGTTGGGAGGGCGATGAAAAACTGTTTTTT

abundance: -
d_gene: TRBD2
j_gene: TRBJ2-1
v_gene: TRBV19
CDR3aa: CASSISPGLAGGGEQFF
CDR3nt: TGTGCCAGTAGTATCTCACCGGGACTAGCGGGAGGAGGTGAGCAGTTCTTC

abundance: -
d_gene: -
j_gene: TRBJ1-2
v_gene: TRBV10-3
CDR3aa: CAISDQGRVYYGYTF
CDR3nt: TGTGCCATCAGTGACCAGGGCAGGGTATACTATGGCTACACCTTC

abundance: -
d_gene: -
j_gene: TRBJ2-3
v_gene: TRBV6-5
CDR3aa: CASNPRGYTDTQYF
CDR3nt: TGTGCCAGCAACCCGAGGGGGTACACAGATACGCAGTATTTT

abundance: -
d_gene: TRBD1
j_gene: TRBJ2-7
v_gene: TRBV7-8
CDR3aa: CASRTGTGAYEQYF
CDR3nt: TGTGCCAGCAGGACCGGGACAGGGGCCTACGAGCAGTACTTC

abundance: -
d_gene: -
j_gene: TRBJ2-7
v_gene: TRBV3-1/TRBV3-2
CDR3aa: CASSKGQSYEQYF
CDR3nt: TGTGCCAGCAGCAAGGGGCAATCCTACGAGCAGTACTTC

abundance: -
d_gene: -
j_gene: TRBJ2-1
v_gene: TRBV7-3
CDR3aa: CASSLGPKLFF
CDR3nt: TGTGCCAGCAGCTTGGGGCCCAAACTGTTCTTC

abundance: -
d_gene: -
j_gene: TRBJ1-3
v_gene: TRBV2
CDR3aa: CATLSGTDPPGGNTIYF
CDR3nt: TGTGCCACATTGTCCGGAACCGACCCCCCGGGGGGAAACACCATATATTTT

abundance: -
d_gene: TRBD1
j_gene: TRBJ1-4
v_gene: TRBV28
CDR3aa: CASRGQGAGNEKLFF
CDR3nt: TGTGCCAGCAGGGGACAGGGGGCCGGTAATGAAAAACTGTTTTTT

abundance: -
d_gene: -
j_gene: TRBJ1-2
v_gene: TRBV4-3
CDR3aa: CASSQQTGGYTF
CDR3nt: TGCGCCAGCAGCCAACAGACAGGCGGCTACACCTTC

abundance: -
d_gene: TRBD2
j_gene: TRBJ2-3
v_gene: TRBV10-3
CDR3aa: CAISGIVQRENAGKTDTQYF
CDR3nt: TGTGCCATCAGTGGTATCGTCCAGCGGGAGAATGCCGGTAAAACAGATACGCAGTATTTT

abundance: -
d_gene: -
j_gene: TRBJ2-6
v_gene: TRBV2
CDR3aa: CASKRGGAGANVLTF
CDR3nt: TGTGCCAGCAAAAGGGGGGGCGCTGGGGCCAACGTCCTGACTTTC

abundance: -
d_gene: TRBD1
j_gene: TRBJ2-7
v_gene: TRBV7-8
CDR3aa: CASSLASPGQGAYEQYF
CDR3nt: TGTGCCAGCAGTTTAGCCTCACCGGGACAGGGAGCCTACGAGCAGTACTTC

abundance: -
d_gene: -
j_gene: TRBJ1-1
v_gene: TRBV3-1/TRBV3-2
CDR3aa: CASRPTGQNTEAFF
CDR3nt: TGTGCCAGCAGACCGACAGGACAGAACACTGAAGCTTTCTTT

abundance: -
d_gene: -
j_gene: TRBJ2-3
v_gene: TRBV27
CDR3aa: CASSLSRVTDTQYF
CDR3nt: TGTGCCAGCAGTTTATCACGGGTGACAGATACGCAGTATTTT

abundance: -
d_gene: -
j_gene: TRBJ1-2
v_gene: TRBV5-6
CDR3aa: CASSNSYGYTF
CDR3nt: TGTGCCAGCAGCAACAGCTACGGCTACACCTTC

abundance: -
d_gene: -
j_gene: TRBJ2-3
v_gene: TRBV19
CDR3aa: CASSIDLTIQGTDTQYF
CDR3nt: TGTGCCAGTAGTATAGATCTGACTATTCAGGGCACAGATACGCAGTATTTT

abundance: -
d_gene: TRBD1
j_gene: TRBJ1-3
v_gene: TRBV27
CDR3aa: CASSNRGLDGNTIYF
CDR3nt: TGTGCCAGCAGTAACAGGGGGCTGGATGGAAACACCATATATTTT

abundance: once
d_gene: -
j_gene: TRBJ2-3
v_gene: TRBV3-1/TRBV3-2
CDR3aa: CASSPSSPGTSTDTQYF
CDR3nt: TGTGCCAGCAGCCCAAGCTCCCCGGGGACTAGCACAGATACGCAGTATTTT

abundance: -
d_gene: -
j_gene: TRBJ1-2
v_gene: TRBV5-1
CDR3aa: CASSLAGRAEGGYTF
CDR3nt: TGCGCCAGCAGCTTGGCCGGGCGAGCTGAGGGCGGCTACACCTTC

abundance: few
d_gene: TRBD2
j_gene: TRBJ2-2
v_gene: TRBV14
CDR3aa: CASSLSGLNTGELFF
CDR3nt: TGTGCCAGCAGCCTGTCGGGACTAAACACCGGGGAGCTGTTTTTT

abundance: -
d_gene: -
j_gene: TRBJ2-2
v_gene: TRBV19
CDR3aa: CASSAQYTGELFF
CDR3nt: TGTGCCAGTAGCGCCCAGTACACCGGGGAGCTGTTTTTT

abundance: -
d_gene: -
j_gene: TRBJ2-5
v_gene: TRBV29-1
CDR3aa: CSVGGTQYF
CDR3nt: TGCAGCGTGGGGGGGACCCAGTACTTC

abundance: -
d_gene: TRBD2
j_gene: TRBJ2-4
v_gene: TRBV19
CDR3aa: CASSARREDDIQYF
CDR3nt: TGTGCCAGTAGTGCCAGGCGGGAGGACGACATTCAGTACTTC

abundance: -
d_gene: -
j_gene: TRBJ1-6
v_gene: TRBV7-3
CDR3aa: CASSLMGLNSPLHF
CDR3nt: TGTGCCAGCAGCTTGATGGGACTGAATTCACCCCTCCACTTT

abundance: -
d_gene: -
j_gene: TRBJ1-1
v_gene: TRBV6-5
CDR3aa: CAITLNQNTEAFF
CDR3nt: TGTGCCATCACCCTAAACCAGAACACTGAAGCTTTCTTT

abundance: -
d_gene: TRBD2
j_gene: TRBJ2-3
v_gene: TRBV5-4
CDR3aa: CASSPRTSGRPDTQYF
CDR3nt: TGTGCCAGCAGTCCTCGGACTAGCGGGAGGCCGGATACGCAGTATTTT

abundance: few
d_gene: -
j_gene: TRBJ1-1
v_gene: TRBV18
CDR3aa: CASSPHGTTEAFF
CDR3nt: TGTGCCAGCTCACCCCACGGGACAACTGAAGCTTTCTTT

abundance: -
d_gene: TRBD2
j_gene: TRBJ2-1
v_gene: TRBV19
CDR3aa: CASSQNPGLAGGPFF
CDR3nt: TGTGCCAGTAGTCAGAACCCGGGACTAGCGGGAGGACCGTTCTTC

abundance: -
d_gene: TRBD1
j_gene: TRBJ2-7
v_gene: TRBV7-9
CDR3aa: CASSKQGVAYEQYF
CDR3nt: TGTGCCAGCAGCAAACAGGGGGTCGCCTACGAGCAGTACTTC

abundance: -
d_gene: TRBD1
j_gene: TRBJ2-1
v_gene: TRBV19
CDR3aa: CASNPGTVKDEQFF
CDR3nt: TGTGCCAGTAACCCCGGGACAGTGAAGGATGAGCAGTTCTTC

abundance: -
d_gene: TRBD2
j_gene: TRBJ2-1
v_gene: TRBV2
CDR3aa: CASIGTPTSGRPRDEQFF
CDR3nt: TGTGCCAGCATAGGTACCCCGACTAGCGGGAGGCCCCGGGATGAGCAGTTCTTC

abundance: -
d_gene: TRBD1
j_gene: TRBJ1-6
v_gene: TRBV7-2
CDR3aa: CASSPVVGTGTSPLHF
CDR3nt: TGTGCCAGCAGCCCCGTGGTCGGGACAGGGACTTCACCCCTCCACTTT

abundance: -
d_gene: TRBD1
j_gene: TRBJ1-1
v_gene: TRBV5-6
CDR3aa: CASSSRTGNTEAFF
CDR3nt: TGTGCCAGCAGCTCCCGGACAGGTAACACTGAAGCTTTCTTT

abundance: once
d_gene: TRBD1
j_gene: TRBJ1-2
v_gene: TRBV6-5
CDR3aa: CASRRPDRGVKDTF
CDR3nt: TGTGCCAGCCGGCGGCCGGACAGGGGAGTAAAGGACACCTTC

abundance: -
d_gene: TRBD1
j_gene: TRBJ2-1
v_gene: TRBV10-3
CDR3aa: CAISWGQGDNEQFF
CDR3nt: TGTGCCATCAGTTGGGGACAGGGAGACAATGAGCAGTTCTTC

abundance: -
d_gene: -
j_gene: TRBJ1-3
v_gene: TRBV5-4
CDR3aa: CASSRDTRSGNTIYF
CDR3nt: TGTGCCAGCAGCCGCGACACCCGCTCTGGAAACACCATATATTTT

abundance: -
d_gene: TRBD2
j_gene: TRBJ2-7
v_gene: TRBV2
CDR3aa: CASSVGDYTYEQYF
CDR3nt: TGTGCCAGCAGTGTAGGGGACTATACCTACGAGCAGTACTTC

abundance: -
d_gene: -
j_gene: TRBJ1-5
v_gene: TRBV21-1
CDR3aa: CASSKGAGRAHRNQPQHF
CDR3nt: TGTGCCAGCAGCAAAGGGGCAGGGAGGGCGCATCGCAATCAGCCCCAGCATTTT

abundance: -
d_gene: -
j_gene: TRBJ1-2
v_gene: TRBV9
CDR3aa: CASSVGGVGGYTF
CDR3nt: TGTGCCAGCAGCGTAGGCGGGGTAGGTGGCTACACCTTC

abundance: -
d_gene: TRBD1
j_gene: TRBJ2-1
v_gene: TRBV5-4
CDR3aa: CASSTGQVMANEQFF
CDR3nt: TGTGCCAGCAGCACGGGACAGGTGATGGCCAATGAGCAGTTCTTC

abundance: -
d_gene: -
j_gene: TRBJ2-3
v_gene: TRBV5-1
CDR3aa: CASSFDITDTQYF
CDR3nt: TGCGCCAGCAGCTTCGACATTACAGATACGCAGTATTTT

abundance: -
d_gene: -
j_gene: TRBJ2-7
v_gene: TRBV7-2
CDR3aa: CASSLGVRVNSYEQYF
CDR3nt: TGTGCCAGCAGCTTAGGGGTGAGGGTCAACTCCTACGAGCAGTACTTC